The 9 T cell receptor beta chains below were found in one sample sequenced in a study of cytomegalovirus exposure and HLA in healthy donors. PCR amplification relied on 60 Vbeta primers (plus 13 Jbeta primers). The assay was immunoSEQ multiplex PCR, and TCRdb's table has in-frame clones only and misses some. The data contain about 130,000 clones, 73% of them singletons. Sequenced: PBMCs. The receptors shown here come from a woman between 40 and 50 years old in good health and CMV-seropositive.

The chain carries TRBV11-2 and TRBJ2-2, with D perhaps TRBD2 (5 bases). Looked up from germline, CDR1 is SGHAT and CDR2 is FQNNGV. V dropped 5 bases and J dropped 6 bases, with 16 bases sitting between them. The CDR3 covers 15 residues. The chain's CDR3 is CASSPRQDGAGELFF. For the CDR3, the DNA is TGTGCCAGCAGCCCACGGCAGGACGGGGCCGGGGAGCTGTTTTTT. Looking up the rest from reference TRBV11-2 and TRBJ2-2 gives the full variable domain: EAGVAQSPRYKIIEKRQSVAFWCNPISGHATLYWYQQILGQGPKLLIQFQNNGVVDDSQLPKDRFSAERLKGVDSTLKIQPAKLEDSAVYLCASSPRQDGAGELFFGEGSRLTVL.

The chain uses TRBV19 and TRBJ2-5; 10 nucleotides align to TRBD2. Losses at the gene ends were 6 bases for V and 5 bases for J; bases not matched to a gene: 9. Germline V gene data show CDR1 as LNHDA and CDR2 as SQIVND (reference sequence). CDR3 length: 15 amino acids. The CDR3 DNA sequence: TGTGCCAGTAGCGTTAGCGGGAGGACGGGGGAGACCCAGTACTTC. This codes for CASSVSGRTGETQYF.

V gene TRBV7-8 combines with J gene TRBJ2-5, with 8 bases lining up with TRBD2. The V gene's germline CDR1 is SGHVS and CDR2 FQNEAQ. J lost 1 base, V lost 5 bases, and 15 bases had no gene match. This CDR3 spans 18 amino acids. The CDR3 region has the DNA TGTGCCAGCAGCCCAAGTATCCGGACTAGCAGTGGCCAAGAGACCCAGTACTTC. Translation gives CASSPSIRTSSGQETQYF.

This clone has a handful of counts. An end of the junction does not agree with germline; a read error may underlie this. This rearrangement joins TRBV11-2 to TRBJ1-2; possible D gene TRBD1, 5 bases. CDR3 length equals 13 residues. CDR1 is SGHAT and CDR2 is FQNNGV in the germline V gene. Here the CDR3 DNA reads TGTGCCAGCAGCCTAGAGACAGACTATGGCTACACCTTC. Translated: CASSLETDYGYTF.

The chain joins TRBV6-1 to TRBJ1-2; D not resolved. Trimming took 6 bases from V and 4 from J, leaving 15 bases between them. The CDR3 is 14 amino acids. Germline V gene sequence: CDR1 MNHNS, CDR2 SASEGT. The CDR3 sequence: CASSNRITGYGYTF. CDR3 coding DNA: TGTGCCAGCAGCAATCGGATTACGGGCTATGGCTACACCTTC.

V gene TRBV2 combines with J gene TRBJ1-5; the D gene is possibly TRBD1 (6 bases). The V gene's germline CDR1 is SNHLY and CDR2 FYNNEI. The CDR3 sequence is 15 residues long. V lost 3 bases to trimming and J lost 5 bases, with 14 bases between them. In DNA form, the CDR3 reads TGTGCCAGCAGTGAGGACCAGGGGTGGGATCAGCCCCAGCATTTT. Translated, it gives CASSEDQGWDQPQHF.

Worth noting for this clone: The junction differs from germline at one of its ends, possibly a read error. The chain carries TRBV7-9 and TRBJ2-2; 10 nucleotides agree with TRBD2. This CDR3 has 14 amino acids. Germline-derived CDR1 and CDR2 are SEHNR and FQNEAQ (reference sequence). CDR3 loop: CSSSLAGAVGELFF. CDR3 in DNA: TGTTCCAGCAGCCTAGCGGGAGCTGTCGGGGAGCTGTTTTTT.

V usage is TRBV7-2 and J usage is TRBJ1-1; possible D gene TRBD1, 6 bases. V was trimmed by 4 bases and J by 1 base, leaving 10 bases between them. The germline V gene has CDR1 SGHTA and CDR2 FQGNSA. The length of the CDR3 is 14 residues. CDR3 amino acids: CASSSVGQNTEAFF. The DNA of the CDR3 is TGTGCCAGCAGCTCCGTGGGACAGAACACTGAAGCTTTCTTT.

The V and J genes are TRBV19 and TRBJ2-2; 10 bases fit TRBD2. Germline V gene data show CDR1 as LNHDA and CDR2 as SQIVND (reference sequence). This CDR3 contains 14 residues. J gave up 4 bases and V 11 bases, and 7 bases lay outside the gene matches. In DNA, the CDR3 is TGTGCCGGGCAGTTAGCGGGAGGCACCGGGGAGCTGTTTTTT. Protein: CAGQLAGGTGELFF.